The 21 T cell receptor beta chains reported below all come from one sample, sequenced in a study of shared clonotypes between healthy human individuals. The table came from immunoSEQ multiplex PCR; TCRdb's copy has only in-frame clones and leaves some out. The data hold around 500,000 clones, with around 80% observed a single time. The sample consisted of PBMCs. These receptors were taken from a woman in her forties in good health. Some clones in this sample may be carry-over from other donors' samples.

V gene TRBV30 combines with J gene TRBJ1-1; D unresolved. The germline V gene has CDR1 GTSNPN and CDR2 SVGIG (reference sequence). This CDR3 spans 11 amino acids. V was pared by 4 bases and J by 1 base, with 4 bases between. CDR3 DNA: TGTGCCTGGAAGGGGAACACTGAAGCTTTCTTT. Residues: CAWKGNTEAFF.

The chain is built from TRBV7-2 and TRBJ2-2, with 7 bases that match TRBD1. Germline V CDR1 and CDR2: SGHTA, FQGNSA. Trimming removed 2 bases from V and 0 bases from J; junction bases left unmatched: 9. The CDR3 totals 18 residues. The CDR3 DNA follows: TGTGCCAGCAGCTTACCAGGGGGATTTGGCGCGAACACCGGGGAGCTGTTTTTT. This sequence encodes CASSLPGGFGANTGELFF.

Of note for this clone: With only one base between it and a far larger clone, this is likely a read error. Other DNA sequences in the same sample also yield this CDR3. The V and J genes are TRBV7-9 and TRBJ2-7, with 7 bases fitting TRBD2. With V trimmed by 0 bases and J by 4 bases, 9 bases remained unmatched. The CDR3 loop spans 16 amino acids. Germline CDR1 reads SEHNR; CDR2 reads FQNEAQ (reference sequence). CDR3 in amino acids: CASSLAGGPTRYEQYF. The CDR3 coding sequence is TGTGCCAGCAGCTTAGCGGGAGGGCCCACTAGGTACGAGCAGTACTTC. Complete variable domain (other parts from reference TRBV7-9 and TRBJ2-7): DTGVSQNPRHKITKRGQNVTFRCDPISEHNRLYWYRQTLGQGPEFLTYFQNEAQLEKSRLLSDRFSAERPKGSFSTLEIQRTEQGDSAMYLCASSLAGGPTRYEQYFGPGTRLTVT.

This clone was counted between two and nine times. Other nucleotide sequences in the sample specify the same CDR3. The chain is built from TRBV20-1 and TRBJ2-7; no reliable D call. The V gene's germline CDR1 is DFQATT and CDR2 SNEGSKA (reference sequence). V lost 5 bases to trimming and J lost 6 bases, with 11 bases between them. The CDR3 runs 11 residues. CDR3 sequence reads: CSASQFTEQYF. The CDR3 bases are TGCAGTGCTTCACAATTTACCGAGCAGTACTTC.

V and J are TRBV18 and TRBJ1-1, with D unclear. The CDR3 length is 12 residues. V was clipped by 3 bases and J by 6 bases, with 8 bases between them. Looked up from germline, CDR1 is KGHSH and CDR2 is LQKENI. For the CDR3, the DNA is TGTGCCAGCTCACCCCTGATTTCTGAAGCTTTCTTT. This translates into CASSPLISEAFF.

The rearrangement links TRBV11-3 to TRBJ2-2; D is perhaps TRBD2 (5 bases). With 3 bases removed from V and 5 bases from J, the gap between germline ends came to 19 bases. The CDR3 is 17 amino acids. Germline-derived CDR1 and CDR2 are SGHNT and YENEEA. This CDR3 reads CASSFSALGPGTGELFF. CDR3 nucleotides: TGTGCCAGCAGCTTTTCCGCGTTAGGGCCGGGGACCGGGGAGCTGTTTTTT.

The chain combines TRBV10-3 with TRBJ2-1; 14 nucleotides line up with TRBD2. Trimming removed 3 bases from V and 8 bases from J; junction bases left unmatched: 6. This CDR3 comprises 16 residues. Germline CDR1 ENHRY, CDR2 SYGVKD. The CDR3 bases are TGTGCCATCAGTGATCGGACTAGCGGGAGGATGCATGAGCAGTTCTTC. Translated: CAISDRTSGRMHEQFF.

This clone was seen a few times. V and J are TRBV30 and TRBJ1-3; no definite D call. The CDR3 is 12 residues long. Germline lookup yields CDR1 GTSNPN and CDR2 SVGIG (reference sequence). V was shortened by 2 bases and J by 8 bases, with 10 bases between the two germline ends. The CDR3 DNA sequence: TGTGCCTGGAGTCCCGGTCCAGACACCATATATTTT. Its protein product is CAWSPGPDTIYF.

The V gene is TRBV10-1, the J gene TRBJ2-7; TRBD1 aligns across 7 bases. Germline assignment: CDR1 WNHNN and CDR2 SYGVQD (reference sequence). V trimming: 8 bases; J trimming: 3 bases; junction bases outside the gene matches: 16. The CDR3 length is 16 residues. The DNA of the CDR3 is TGCGCCAGCTCTGGAACCCGGGAAGGGGGCCTCTACGAGCAGTACTTC. It is translated as CASSGTREGGLYEQYF.

CDR3 region: CASSSPGTANQPQHF. CDR3 sequence (DNA): TGTGCCAGCAGTTCTCCTGGGACAGCCAATCAGCCCCAGCATTTT. The chain employs TRBV28 and TRBJ1-5, with 7 bases lining up with TRBD1. The CDR3 contains 15 residues. In germline, CDR1 is MDHEN, CDR2 SYDVKM. V trimming: 4 bases; J trimming: 3 bases; junction bases outside the gene matches: 6.

The chain joins TRBV5-6 to TRBJ2-7, with D tentatively TRBD1 or TRBD2 (5 bases each). The CDR3 is 15 residues long. Germline V gives CDR1 SGHDT, CDR2 YYEEEE. Trimming shortened V by 1 base and J by 4 bases, and 15 bases separated the two germline ends. The CDR3 loop is CASSLYGANTYEQYF. DNA for the CDR3: TGTGCCAGCAGCTTGTACGGGGCTAATACTTACGAGCAGTACTTC.

This clone has just a few counts. The chain couples TRBV18 to TRBJ2-3; the match to TRBD1 covers 9 bases. The germline CDR1 and CDR2 sequences are KGHSH and LQKENI. This CDR3 is built from 16 residues. V was pared by 3 bases and J by 3 bases, with 7 bases of the junction left unmatched. The CDR3 nucleotides are TGTGCCAGCTCACCCAACGAGGGACAGGGAACAGATACGCAGTATTTT. It yields the protein CASSPNEGQGTDTQYF.

This clone was seen at least ten times. The V and J genes are TRBV29-1 and TRBJ2-1; D is unclear. The germline V and J ends were trimmed by 3 bases and 0 bases, with 9 bases remaining between them. Germline V CDR1 and CDR2: SQVTM, ANQGSEA. This CDR3 region has 14 residues. The CDR3 is CSVESGSSYNEQFF. DNA of the CDR3: TGCAGCGTTGAGTCCGGAAGCTCCTACAATGAGCAGTTCTTC.

On this clone: The sample carries other DNA sequences with the same CDR3. V is TRBV5-1 and J is TRBJ1-3, with D unclear. The CDR3 covers 14 residues. Trimming cost V 0 bases and J 3 bases, with 7 bases left between them. The germline V gene encodes CDR1 SGHRS and CDR2 YFSETQ. The CDR3 nucleotides are TGCGCCAGCAGCTTGGAAGGGAGTGGAAACACCATATATTTT. Encoded protein: CASSLEGSGNTIYF.

In this sample, this clone turned up once. The CDR3 DNA sequence: TGTGCCAGCATTACAGGGGGCGCTGTTGGCTACACCTTC. Its translation: CASITGGAVGYTF. The chain employs TRBV2 and TRBJ1-2; 9 bases line up with TRBD1. Germline loops: CDR1 SNHLY, CDR2 FYNNEI. V dropped 7 bases and J dropped 7; count of bases not matched to a gene: 7. The CDR3 has 13 residues. Full variable domain (rest looked up from reference TRBV2 and TRBJ1-2): EPEVTQTPSHQVTQMGQEVILRCVPISNHLYFYWYRQILGQKVEFLVSFYNNEISEKSEIFDDQFSVERPDGSNFTLKIRSTKLEDSAMYFCASITGGAVGYTFGSGTRLTVV.

This rearrangement joins TRBV5-6 to TRBJ1-3; D is ambiguous. The CDR3 covers 15 residues. CDR1 and CDR2 from the germline V gene are SGHDT and YYEEEE. Trimming left V 4 bases short and J 4 bases short, with 15 bases between. CDR3 sequence reads: CASSPLAGGGNTIYF. CDR3 sequence (DNA): TGTGCCAGCAGCCCCCTCGCCGGTGGGGGAAACACCATATATTTT.

This clone is medium-sized. This sequence joins TRBV28 and TRBJ1-3; weak D call: TRBD1 (6 bases). Germline V lookup: CDR1 MDHEN, CDR2 SYDVKM. The CDR3 covers 13 residues. Trimming took off 7 bases at V and 4 bases at J, with 11 bases between the two ends. CDR3 nucleotide sequence: TGTGCCAGCATCGGGACATCAGGAAACACCATATATTTT. Translated, it gives CASIGTSGNTIYF.

This chain connects TRBV6-1 to TRBJ1-2; 9 bases are shared with TRBD1. Germline V lookup: CDR1 MNHNS, CDR2 SASEGT. Germline trimming cut 5 bases from V and 0 bases from J; bases unmatched to any gene: 4. The CDR3 is made up of 15 amino acids. Here the CDR3 DNA reads TGTGCCAGCAGTAAACAGGGGGCGGCTAACTATGGCTACACCTTC. Its protein is CASSKQGAANYGYTF.

The genes are TRBV5-1 and TRBJ1-2; D may be TRBD1 (5 bases). Germline V gene data show CDR1 as SGHRS and CDR2 as YFSETQ. This CDR3 has 13 residues. Trimming stripped 7 bases from V and 2 bases from J, with 12 bases between. CDR3 loop: CASAPDTNYGYTF. The CDR3 DNA sequence: TGCGCCAGCGCCCCGGACACCAACTATGGCTACACCTTC.

V and J are TRBV7-3 and TRBJ2-6; D unresolved. The CDR3 spans 17 residues. Per the germline V gene, CDR1 is SGHTA and CDR2 is FQGTGA. Trimming removed 4 bases at V and 2 bases at J, with 15 bases between. CDR3 DNA: TGTGCCAGCAGCTCCCGGATTTGGGCGGCTGGGGCCAACGTCCTGACTTTC. Amino acids: CASSSRIWAAGANVLTF.

This chain uses TRBV27 with TRBJ2-3; D is unclear. The CDR3 sequence is 15 residues long. Trimming stripped 3 bases from V and 7 bases from J, with 17 bases between. Germline CDR1 is MNHEY and CDR2 is SMNVEV (reference sequence). CDR3 region: CASSFDTSILHTQYF. CDR3 coding DNA: TGTGCCAGCAGTTTCGACACCTCTATCCTTCATACGCAGTATTTT.